The sequence of this T cell receptor beta chain was determined in a study of cytomegalovirus exposure and HLA in healthy donors. In the study overall: Ancestry clustering placed more than 80% of over 300 genotyped donors in the Caucasian-associated cluster. General study results and limits: Whilst most TCR sequences proved rare, a subset of public TCRs occurred across many donors. Researchers left out some V segments, among them TRBV6-2 and TRBV6-3, as indistinguishable. There were about 160 TCR beta chains listed as cytomegalovirus-associated.

Unmatched junction bases numbered 6, after V lost 4 bases and J lost 1 base. The CDR3 loop spans 15 amino acids. The germline gives CDR1 MNHNS, CDR2 SASEGT. Vbeta (60) and Jbeta (13) primers were used in the PCR. Produced via immunoSEQ multiplex PCR; TCRdb's table is partial and in-frame only. The table includes over 150,000 clones, roughly two thirds detected once. Remarks on this clone: What it binds is not known.

The receptor comes from a woman younger than 45 in good health and CMV-seronegative. The sequencing input was PBMCs. The V call is TRBV6-1, the J call TRBJ2-5; TRBD1 matches 7 bases. The CDR3 reads CASSAARGTQETQYF. The DNA for the CDR3 is TGTGCCAGCAGTGCCGCCAGGGGGACCCAAGAGACCCAGTACTTC.